A selection of T cell receptor beta chains follows, all from one sample in a study of cytomegalovirus exposure and HLA in healthy donors. Sequencing was performed with immunoSEQ multiplex PCR; in TCRdb, only in-frame clones are kept and a portion is missing. The sample holds roughly 190,000 clones; around 86% are singletons and the top ten take 1% to 1.5%. The source material was PBMCs. The receptors originated from a man aged 25 to 45 in good health and CMV-seronegative. Both conserved end residues are part of each CDR3. A D gene is named only where the DNA matches it firmly. Rows give clone size only sometimes, using once, few, many, or a class for an expanded clone.

d_call	v_call	clone_size	j_call	cdr3_aa	cdr3_nt
NA	TRBV10-2	NA	TRBJ2-7	CASSAGDTNYEQYF	TGCGCCAGCAGTGCAGGGGACACCAACTACGAGCAGTACTTC
NA	TRBV29-1	NA	TRBJ2-7	CSVGPGNEQYF	TGCAGCGTTGGGCCGGGAAACGAGCAGTACTTC
NA	TRBV6-6	NA	TRBJ2-7	CASSPLSEQYF	TGTGCCAGCAGCCCCCTGAGCGAGCAGTACTTC
NA	TRBV7-2	NA	TRBJ2-2	CASSSTPISGNTGELFF	TGTGCCAGCAGCTCCACCCCAATTAGCGGGAACACCGGGGAGCTGTTTTTT
TRBD1	TRBV25-1	few	TRBJ1-6	CASSDEYRGRNSPLHF	TGTGCCAGCAGTGATGAATACAGGGGAAGGAATTCACCCCTCCACTTT
NA	TRBV9	NA	TRBJ2-7	CASSQGPSYEQYF	TGTGCCAGCAGCCAGGGGCCCTCCTACGAGCAGTACTTC
NA	TRBV19	NA	TRBJ2-5	CASSIGGLADQETQYF	TGTGCCAGTAGTATAGGGGGGTTAGCGGACCAAGAGACCCAGTACTTC
NA	TRBV6-6	NA	TRBJ1-6	CASSCLTGRGESPLHF	TGTGCCAGCAGTTGCCTTACAGGGAGAGGGGAATCACCCCTCCACTTT
NA	TRBV19	few	TRBJ2-7	CAAEDSLSYEQYF	TGTGCCGCTGAGGACAGCCTTTCCTACGAGCAGTACTTC
NA	TRBV18	NA	TRBJ1-6	CASSPGSYNSPLHF	TGTGCCAGCTCGCCCGGTTCCTATAATTCACCCCTCCACTTT
TRBD1	TRBV5-6	few	TRBJ2-7	CASSLRQGPEEQYF	TGTGCCAGCAGCTTACGACAGGGCCCAGAGGAGCAGTACTTC
NA	TRBV28	NA	TRBJ1-2	CASSFGGPYGYTF	TGTGCCAGCAGTTTCGGGGGGCCTTATGGCTACACCTTC
NA	TRBV9	few	TRBJ2-2	CASSVSSGLNTGELFF	TGTGCCAGCAGCGTATCGAGCGGTCTGAACACCGGGGAGCTGTTTTTT
TRBD2	TRBV2	once	TRBJ2-5	CAVPMGGGRETQYF	TGTGCGGTCCCTATGGGGGGGGGACGGGAGACCCAGTACTTC
TRBD2	TRBV7-9	NA	TRBJ2-2	CASSFLDGGASGELFF	TGTGCCAGCAGCTTCCTGGACGGGGGGGCCTCCGGGGAGCTGTTTTTT
NA	TRBV27	NA	TRBJ1-6	CASRQGVYNSPLHF	TGTGCCAGCAGACAGGGAGTATATAATTCACCCCTCCACTTT
TRBD1	TRBV19	NA	TRBJ1-6	CASSTRQGENSPLHF	TGTGCCAGTAGTACCCGACAGGGCGAGAATTCACCCCTCCACTTT
TRBD2	TRBV27	NA	TRBJ2-7	CASSAGGGLSYEQYF	TGTGCCAGCAGCGCGGGAGGGGGCCTTTCCTACGAGCAGTACTTC
NA	TRBV29-1	NA	TRBJ2-3	CSVGQNTDTQYF	TGCAGCGTTGGACAGAACACAGATACGCAGTATTTT
TRBD2	TRBV27	NA	TRBJ2-5	CASRATSGDVRETQYF	TGTGCCAGCAGGGCTACCAGCGGGGATGTGAGAGAGACCCAGTACTTC
NA	TRBV2	NA	TRBJ1-1	CASSTGSEAFF	TGTGCCAGCAGTACAGGGTCGGAAGCTTTCTTT
NA	TRBV7-2	few	TRBJ1-5	CASSQGTTPQPQHF	TGTGCCAGCAGCCAGGGCACGACCCCTCAGCCCCAGCATTTT
TRBD1	TRBV29-1	NA	TRBJ1-1	CSVTPGQGLPEAFF	TGCAGCGTTACGCCGGGACAGGGTCTCCCTGAAGCTTTCTTT
TRBD1	TRBV27	NA	TRBJ1-1	CASSSKSDRGAFF	TGTGCCAGCAGTTCCAAGTCAGACAGGGGAGCTTTCTTT
TRBD2	TRBV10-3	NA	TRBJ2-7	CAVRPGLAVSSYEQYF	TGTGCCGTACGACCGGGACTAGCGGTGAGCTCCTACGAGCAGTACTTC
NA	TRBV4-3	few	TRBJ2-7	CASSQEVLGSYEQYF	TGCGCCAGCAGCCAAGAAGTACTGGGCAGCTACGAGCAGTACTTC
NA	TRBV2	NA	TRBJ2-7	CASRGDSYEQYF	TGTGCCAGCAGAGGGGACTCCTACGAGCAGTACTTC
TRBD1	TRBV7-9	once	TRBJ1-1	CSSRDRKGDRSAEAFF	TGTTCCAGCAGGGATAGAAAGGGGGACAGGAGCGCTGAAGCTTTCTTT
NA	TRBV4-2	NA	TRBJ2-7	CASSPTSRAWSSYEQYF	TGTGCCAGCAGCCCTACTTCCAGGGCTTGGAGCTCCTACGAGCAGTACTTC
NA	TRBV28	NA	TRBJ1-5	CASSEGLSGNQPQHF	TGTGCCAGCAGTGAGGGTTTGAGTGGCAATCAGCCCCAGCATTTT
NA	TRBV7-9	NA	TRBJ2-2	CASNLEGGELFF	TGTGCCAGCAACTTGGAGGGCGGGGAGCTGTTTTTT
NA	TRBV19	NA	TRBJ1-2	CASSIVGSYGYTF	TGTGCCAGTAGTATAGTCGGGAGCTATGGCTACACCTTC
NA	TRBV29-1	NA	TRBJ2-7	CSVEGDGYEQYF	TGCAGCGTTGAAGGAGACGGGTACGAGCAGTACTTC
NA	TRBV11-2	NA	TRBJ1-5	CASSLSRGAGQPQHF	TGTGCCAGCAGCTTATCCCGGGGGGCAGGTCAGCCCCAGCATTTT
NA	TRBV27	NA	TRBJ2-3	CASSLSGGPADTQYF	TGTGCCAGCAGTTTATCCGGGGGGCCTGCAGATACGCAGTATTTT
NA	TRBV27	NA	TRBJ1-3	CASSLEGSGNTIYF	TGTGCCAGCAGTTTAGAGGGCTCTGGAAACACCATATATTTT
TRBD2	TRBV27	NA	TRBJ2-7	CASGGDNQQYF	TGTGCCAGCGGGGGGGATAACCAGCAGTACTTC
NA	TRBV28	NA	TRBJ2-3	CASSAGSAVRSRTQYF	TGTGCCAGCAGTGCGGGATCGGCGGTCCGGAGCAGGACGCAGTATTTT
NA	TRBV5-1	NA	TRBJ2-3	CASSSFGYGDQASTDTQYF	TGCGCCAGCAGCTCGTTTGGGTACGGGGATCAGGCTTCGACAGATACGCAGTATTTT
TRBD1	TRBV6-5	NA	TRBJ2-7	CASSDRDRGSYEQYF	TGTGCCAGCAGCGACCGGGACAGGGGCTCCTACGAGCAGTACTTC
NA	TRBV7-9	NA	TRBJ2-7	CASSFSPDQNEQYF	TGTGCCAGCAGCTTTTCTCCCGATCAGAACGAGCAGTACTTC
NA	TRBV19	NA	TRBJ1-2	CASSRQGIRDYGYTF	TGTGCCAGTAGTCGGCAGGGGATAAGGGACTATGGCTACACCTTC
NA	TRBV7-8	NA	TRBJ1-5	CASSDTGNNQPQHF	TGTGCCAGCAGCGACACAGGGAACAATCAGCCCCAGCATTTT
NA	TRBV6-1	NA	TRBJ2-3	CASTQGWTDTQYF	TGTGCCAGCACCCAGGGGTGGACAGATACGCAGTATTTT
NA	TRBV11-1	NA	TRBJ2-1	CASSPRGPADEQFF	TGTGCCAGCAGCCCCAGAGGTCCAGCAGATGAGCAGTTCTTC
TRBD1	TRBV4-2	NA	TRBJ1-1	CAVRDRGAQNTEAFF	TGTGCTGTCCGGGACAGGGGGGCCCAGAACACTGAAGCTTTCTTT
NA	TRBV9	NA	TRBJ2-3	CASSVERDTDTQYF	TGTGCCAGCAGCGTAGAGAGGGACACAGATACGCAGTATTTT
TRBD1	TRBV28	NA	TRBJ2-7	CASSSGTGDPYEQYF	TGTGCCAGCAGCTCCGGGACAGGGGATCCCTACGAGCAGTACTTC
NA	TRBV20-1	NA	TRBJ2-3	CSATLREQYF	TGCAGTGCTACCCTCCGGGAGCAGTATTTT